The 27 T cell receptor beta chains below all came from one sample that was sequenced in a study of T cells in Graves' hyperthyroidism and ophthalmopathy. RNA transcripts were the template for amplifying TCR beta CDR3 regions. HTBI primers were used for first-round RT-PCR of the TCR CDR3. TCRdb reprocessed the multiplex PCR reads via MiXCR and lists one record per CDR3 protein. Among some 570,000 distinct CDR3 sequences, under 20% were seen once, and the ten largest hold 17%. Sequenced: blood. The receptors derive from a woman under 30 with Graves' ophthalmopathy.

This clonotype was seen many times. The genes are TRBV29-1 and TRBJ2-1; 12 positions agree with TRBD2. The CDR3 is 17 amino acids. Unmatched junction bases numbered 11, after V lost 3 bases and J lost 5 bases. Germline values: CDR1 SQVTM, CDR2 ANQGSEA. CDR3 DNA: TGCAGCGTTGATGGGCTAGCGGGAGGGCCGAGGGACAATGAGCAGTTCTTC. This codes for CSVDGLAGGPRDNEQFF.

This clonotype has ten or more counts. The chain uses TRBV12-3 or TRBV12-4 and TRBJ1-1; D is ambiguous. The V and J ends lost 6 bases and 0 bases respectively, with 11 bases between them. The CDR3 consists of 14 residues. The CDR3 region has the DNA TGTGCCAGCAGAACACAAGACATGAACACTGAAGCTTTCTTT. Protein sequence: CASRTQDMNTEAFF.

Many counts were recorded for this clonotype. J is TRBJ2-1 and V is TRBV20-1; 12 nucleotides agree with TRBD2. Losses at the gene ends were 6 bases for V and 2 bases for J; bases not matched to a gene: 5. The germline gives CDR1 DFQATT, CDR2 SNEGSKA (reference sequence). This CDR3 spans 15 amino acids. CDR3 protein: CSAVGLAGPYNEQFF. The CDR3 bases are TGCAGTGCGGTCGGACTAGCGGGACCCTACAATGAGCAGTTCTTC.

The table lists this clonotype with a few counts. Being one base from a much bigger clone, this may be a read error. The V gene is TRBV28, the J gene TRBJ2-1, with a tentative D call TRBD2 (8 bases). Germline CDR1 reads MDHEN; CDR2 reads SYDVKM. The CDR3 runs to 15 residues. The CDR3 reads CASRLQGTRGNEQSF. As DNA, the CDR3 is TGTGCCAGCAGGTTACAGGGGACTAGAGGGAATGAGCAGTCCTTC.

The rearrangement uses TRBV6-1 and TRBJ2-5, with 7 bases fitting TRBD1. Germline V gene data show CDR1 as MNHNS and CDR2 as SASEGT. Trimming took 6 bases from V and 5 from J; bases not matched to a gene: 12. The CDR3 length is 15 residues. The CDR3 spells CASRDNRGGVETQYF. DNA for the CDR3: TGTGCCAGCAGAGATAACAGGGGTGGCGTGGAGACCCAGTACTTC.

This clonotype was detected many times. The V and J genes are TRBV2 and TRBJ2-7; 10 bases map to TRBD2. Germline CDR1 SNHLY, CDR2 FYNNEI. CDR3 length: 16 amino acids. J gave up 1 base and V 4 bases, and 7 bases lay outside the gene matches. CDR3 DNA sequence: TGTGCCAGCAGTGTCCTAGCGGGAGCATTTTCCTACGAGCAGTACTTC. This sequence encodes CASSVLAGAFSYEQYF.

In this sample, this clonotype turned up many times. The chain has TRBV13 and TRBJ2-7; 9 nucleotides match TRBD2. Germline CDR1 reads PRHDT; CDR2 reads FYEKMQ (reference sequence). CDR3 size: 15 residues. V was clipped by 5 bases and J by 0 bases; unmatched bases: 5. The CDR3 reads CASSPPTSGSYEQYF. The CDR3 nucleotides read TGTGCCAGCAGCCCCCCGACTAGCGGCTCCTACGAGCAGTACTTC.

The chain combines TRBV28 with TRBJ1-3; 10 bases are a match to TRBD1. Germline values: CDR1 MDHEN, CDR2 SYDVKM. This CDR3 comprises 16 residues. J gave up 3 bases and V 5 bases, and 7 bases lay outside the gene matches. The CDR3 is CASSNYGTGDGNTIYF. Written as DNA, the CDR3 is TGTGCCAGCAGTAACTACGGGACAGGGGATGGAAACACCATATATTTT.

This clonotype has more than one count but fewer than ten. V usage is TRBV11-3 and J usage is TRBJ2-2, with 7 positions matching TRBD1. Germline-derived CDR1 and CDR2 are SGHNT and YENEEA. The junction had 9 bases not matched to a gene; V was cut back by 5 bases and J by 6 bases. The CDR3 is 15 residues long. CDR3 loop: CASSDSHRGAGELFF. The CDR3 DNA is TGTGCCAGCAGCGATAGCCACAGGGGCGCCGGGGAGCTGTTTTTT.

The chain carries TRBV20-1 and TRBJ1-1; TRBD1 might be the D (5 bases). V was trimmed by 3 bases and J by 10 bases, leaving 18 bases between them. CDR3 size: 13 residues. Germline loops: CDR1 DFQATT, CDR2 SNEGSKA (reference sequence). The CDR3 is CSASGGEMDGAFF. CDR3 bases: TGCAGTGCTAGTGGGGGGGAGATGGATGGAGCTTTCTTT.

This clonotype was recorded at least ten times. CDR3: CASSFGPGTDTQYF. The CDR3 region has the DNA TGTGCCAGCAGTTTCGGACCGGGCACAGATACGCAGTATTTT. The gene calls are TRBV12-3 or TRBV12-4 and TRBJ2-3; D gene ambiguous. V lost 3 bases, J lost 1 base, and 8 bases lay in between. The CDR3 runs to 14 residues.

As concerns this clonotype: A single base is all that separates this from a far larger clone, so a read error is likely. J is TRBJ2-1 and V is TRBV28; D is unclear. CDR3 size: 11 residues. Germline V CDR1 and CDR2: MDHEN, SYDVKM. The CDR3, as DNA: TGTGCCGGCAGTTCGTACAATGAGCAGTTCTTC. Protein product: CAGSSYNEQFF. Filled out from reference TRBV28 and TRBJ2-1, the complete variable domain reads DVKVTQSSRYLVKRTGEKVFLECVQDMDHENMFWYRQDPGLGLRLIYFSYDVKMKEKGDIPEGYSVSREKKERFSLILESASTNQTSMYLCAGSSYNEQFFGPGTRLTVL.

The CDR3 nucleotides are TGCAGCGCGGGACTAGCGGGTGCTAGCACAGATACGCAGTATTTT. Encoded protein: CSAGLAGASTDTQYF. The V call is TRBV29-1, the J call TRBJ2-3, with 12 bases lining up with TRBD2. The V gene end was trimmed by 7 bases and the J gene end by 0 bases; junction bases not matched to a gene: 5. This CDR3 region has 15 residues. Germline loops: CDR1 SQVTM, CDR2 ANQGSEA.

In this sample, this clonotype turned up many times. V usage is TRBV9 and J usage is TRBJ2-7; tentative D call: TRBD2 (6 bases). The V and J ends lost 1 base and 3 bases respectively, with 17 bases between them. The germline V gene has CDR1 SGDLS and CDR2 YYNGEE. The CDR3 totals 16 residues. CDR3 nucleotide sequence: TGTGCCAGCAGCGTAAGCCCCTGGGTAGCGGACTACGAGCAGTACTTC. Translated, it gives CASSVSPWVADYEQYF. Supplemented by reference TRBV9 and TRBJ2-7, the full variable domain reads DSGVTQTPKHLITATGQRVTLRCSPRSGDLSVYWYQQSLDQGLQFLIQYYNGEERAKGNILERFSAQQFPDLHSELNLSSLELGDSALYFCASSVSPWVADYEQYFGPGTRLTVT.

This clonotype was seen ten or more times. The chain uses TRBV7-2 and TRBJ1-1; D unresolved. The V end was cut by 8 bases, the J end by 1 base, with 11 bases between. The CDR3 spans 13 residues. Germline assignment: CDR1 SGHTA and CDR2 FQGNSA. The CDR3 protein is CASDYGGNTEAFF. CDR3 sequence (DNA): TGTGCCAGCGACTATGGAGGGAACACTGAAGCTTTCTTT.

Note on this clonotype: One end of the junction is discordant with germline, which a read error may explain. This chain connects TRBV7-6 to TRBJ1-2; TRBD1 matches at 7 bases. The germline V gene encodes CDR1 SGHVS and CDR2 FNYEAQ. The CDR3 runs 13 residues. This chain's CDR3 is CASSLTGANGCTF. The CDR3 bases are TGTGCCAGCAGCCTAACAGGGGCGAATGGCTGCACCTTC.

In the case of this clonotype: A much larger clone lies one base from this, so it may be a read error. J is TRBJ1-5 and V is TRBV3-1; no clear D. CDR3 size: 15 residues. CDR1 LGHDT and CDR2 YNNKEL come from the germline V gene (reference sequence). Trimming took 0 bases from V and 3 from J, leaving 9 bases between them. CDR3: CASSQDQEINQPQHF. CDR3 coding DNA: TGTGCCAGCAGCCAAGATCAGGAGATCAATCAGCCCCAGCATTTT. Full variable domain (outside the CDR3, taken from reference TRBV3-1 and TRBJ1-5): DTAVSQTPKYLVTQMGNDKSIKCEQNLGHDTMYWYKQDSKKFLKIMFSYNNKELIINETVPNRFSPKSPDKAHLNLHINSLELGDSAVYFCASSQDQEINQPQHFGDGTRLSIL.

A note on this clonotype: At one end, the junction sequence differs from germline, possibly due to a read error. The rearrangement links TRBV11-2 to TRBJ2-7, with 11 bases that match TRBD2. This CDR3 region has 15 residues. The germline V gene encodes CDR1 SGHAT and CDR2 FQNNGV. This chain's CDR3 is CASRTGLADTYGQYF. The CDR3 region has the DNA TGTGCCAGCAGAACGGGACTAGCGGATACCTACGGGCAGTACTTC. The full variable domain, with the rest looked up from reference TRBV11-2 and TRBJ2-7, is EAGVAQSPRYKIIEKRQSVAFWCNPISGHATLYWYQQILGQGPKLLIQFQNNGVVDDSQLPKDRFSAERLKGVDSTLKIQPAKLEDSAVYLCASRTGLADTYGQYFGPGTRLTVT.

This clonotype has just a few counts. V usage is TRBV7-9 and J usage is TRBJ2-1; 7 bases match TRBD2. The CDR3 is made up of 17 amino acids. In germline, CDR1 is SEHNR, CDR2 FQNEAQ (reference sequence). Losses at the gene ends were 4 bases for V and 8 bases for J; bases not matched to a gene: 17. The CDR3 DNA reads as TGTGCCAGCAGCTCGCCCGCATGGACTAGTTCTGAGGATGAGCAGTTCTTC. Its translation is CASSSPAWTSSEDEQFF.

This clonotype was seen more than once but under ten times. The chain uses TRBV7-9 and TRBJ2-7; the D gene could be TRBD1 or TRBD2 (6 bases each). V was shortened by 5 bases and J by 5 bases, with 13 bases between the two germline ends. Germline loops: CDR1 SEHNR, CDR2 FQNEAQ (reference sequence). This CDR3 has 13 residues. CDR3 amino acids: CASSLGGPDEQYF. The CDR3 nucleotides read TGTGCCAGCAGCCTAGGGGGGCCGGACGAGCAGTACTTC.

This clonotype was recorded many times. The CDR3 sequence is CASSPELQSTDTQYF. CDR3 sequence (DNA): TGCGCCAGCAGCCCAGAGTTGCAATCCACAGATACGCAGTATTTT. This chain connects TRBV5-1 to TRBJ2-3; D ambiguous. V dropped 4 bases and J dropped 2 bases, with 14 bases sitting between them. The CDR3 totals 15 residues. CDR1 is SGHRS, CDR2 YFSETQ, per germline.

CDR3 in DNA: TGTGCCATCAGAGGGGACTCCGGCGGCACCGGGGAGCTGTTTTTT. It yields the protein CAIRGDSGGTGELFF. V and J are TRBV10-3 and TRBJ2-2, with a possible D match to TRBD2 (6 bases). Germline loops: CDR1 ENHRY, CDR2 SYGVKD. Trimming cost V 6 bases and J 4 bases, with 15 bases left between them. The CDR3 consists of 15 residues.

The chain combines TRBV30 with TRBJ2-7; 7 nucleotides align to TRBD1. The CDR3 runs 14 residues. Trimming at V came to 3 bases and at J to 5 bases, leaving 10 bases not matched to a gene. CDR1 GTSNPN and CDR2 SVGIG come from the germline V gene (reference sequence). The CDR3 DNA is TGTGCCTGGAGGGGAGACAGGGCGGACCACGAGCAGTACTTC. Its protein product is CAWRGDRADHEQYF.

This clonotype was recorded a few times. The V call is TRBV18, the J call TRBJ1-5; tentatively, D is TRBD1 (5 bases). The V end lost 5 bases, the J end lost 2 bases, and 13 bases lay between the germline ends. Germline loops: CDR1 KGHSH, CDR2 LQKENI. CDR3 length: 15 amino acids. The CDR3: CASSSGWGGNQPQHF. For the CDR3, the DNA is TGTGCCAGCTCATCGGGTTGGGGGGGCAATCAGCCCCAGCATTTT.

There are a few counts of this clonotype. The J gene is TRBJ2-1, the V gene TRBV27, with TRBD2 matching 7 bases. Germline V gene lookup returns CDR1 MNHEY and CDR2 SMNVEV (reference sequence). The CDR3 length is 15 residues. V was pared by 8 bases and J by 8 bases, with 15 bases of the junction left unmatched. CDR3 nucleotide sequence: TGTGCCAGCGGTGTGACTAGCCCCTCCGTGGATGAGCAGTTCTTC. It encodes CASGVTSPSVDEQFF.

The table lists this clonotype with a few counts. This chain uses TRBV5-1 with TRBJ2-7; D is undetermined. Looked up from germline, CDR1 is SGHRS and CDR2 is YFSETQ. Trimming left V 0 bases short and J 3 bases short, with 10 bases between. The CDR3 length is 14 residues. DNA of the CDR3: TGCGCCAGCAGCTTGGAGAACAAAGACTACGAGCAGTACTTC. It is translated as CASSLENKDYEQYF.

This clonotype was seen repeatedly, ten times or more. This sequence joins TRBV11-1 and TRBJ1-1; possibly TRBD1 for D (6 bases). Trimming removed 3 bases from V and 5 bases from J, with 16 bases in between. Germline V gene lookup returns CDR1 SGHAT and CDR2 FQDESV (reference sequence). The CDR3 length is 15 residues. CDR3: CASSFTGARETEAFF. DNA for the CDR3: TGTGCCAGCAGCTTTACGGGGGCGCGGGAGACTGAAGCTTTCTTT.